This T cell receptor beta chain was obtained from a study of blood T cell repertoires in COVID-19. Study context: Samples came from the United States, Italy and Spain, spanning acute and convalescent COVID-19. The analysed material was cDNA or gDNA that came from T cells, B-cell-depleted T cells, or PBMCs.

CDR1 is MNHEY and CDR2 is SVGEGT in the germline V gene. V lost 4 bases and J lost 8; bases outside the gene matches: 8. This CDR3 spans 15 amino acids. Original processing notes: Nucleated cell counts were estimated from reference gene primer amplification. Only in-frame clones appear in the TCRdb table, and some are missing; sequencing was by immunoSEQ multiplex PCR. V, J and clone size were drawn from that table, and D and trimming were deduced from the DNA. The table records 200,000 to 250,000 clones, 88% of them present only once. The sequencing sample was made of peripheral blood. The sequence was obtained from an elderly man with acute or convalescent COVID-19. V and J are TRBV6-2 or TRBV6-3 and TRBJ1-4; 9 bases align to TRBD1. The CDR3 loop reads CASSFLGTGNEKLFF. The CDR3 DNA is TGTGCCAGCAGTTTCCTCGGGACAGGGAACGAAAAACTGTTTTTT.